The T cell receptor beta chain under discussion was sequenced for a study of cytomegalovirus exposure and HLA in healthy donors. Study observations and caveats: Later analysis suggested most CMV-associated TCR beta chains were HLA-restricted. The authors excluded some V segments, including TRBV6-2 and TRBV6-3, as indistinguishable.

PCR was performed using 60 Vbeta and 13 Jbeta primers. Only in-frame clones appear in the TCRdb table, and some are missing; sequencing was by immunoSEQ multiplex PCR. The table for this sample gives roughly 34,000 clones. This CDR3 has 15 residues. Germline lookup yields CDR1 MDHEN and CDR2 SYDVKM. Germline trimming cut 6 bases from V and 5 bases from J; bases unmatched to any gene: 10. As regards this clone: Its antigen is unidentified.

The clonotype was recovered from a man between 35 and 55 years old in good health and CMV-seronegative. What was sequenced was PBMCs. This chain joins TRBV28 and TRBJ1-2, with 9 bases aligning to TRBD1. The CDR3 spells CASSRPGTGSYGYTF. The CDR3 DNA follows: TGTGCCAGCAGCCGCCCCGGGACAGGGTCATATGGCTACACCTTC.